The clone carrying this T cell receptor (beta chain) was recorded once. Its antigen remains unidentified. The record originates from a study of shared clonotypes between healthy human individuals. The study, taken as a whole, reports: Naive subsets generally exceeded memory subsets in estimated richness. Sharing across four donors was highest in naive CD4 (around 5%) and lowest in memory CD8 (roughly 0.4%).

CD4+ cell separation produced CD45RA+ naive and CD45RA-negative memory subsets. Replicate PCRs run on sorted subsets employed around 200 ng DNA, around 27,000 T cell genomes. Clones were sequenced by immunoSEQ multiplex PCR, and TCRdb holds only the in-frame ones, with some missing. The profile covers roughly 1,500,000 clones, with 98% appearing a single time and approximately 0.45% taken by the ten largest. The CDR3 consists of 12 residues. CDR1 and CDR2 (germline): SGDLS, YYNGEE. J lost 8 bases, V lost 3 bases, and 4 bases had no gene match. Sequenced sample: naive CD4+ T cells sorted from blood. Subset denoted: CD45RA+ positively selected. The source of this sequence is a man aged 25-45 years in good health. V gene TRBV9 combines with J gene TRBJ2-5, with 7 bases identical to TRBD1. In nucleotides, the CDR3 is TGTGCCAGCAGCGCATACAGGGGCACCCAGTACTTC. It specifies CASSAYRGTQYF.